This T cell receptor (beta chain) was retrieved from a study of cytomegalovirus exposure and HLA in healthy donors. Study-level information: Genotyping of hundreds of donors showed that about 79% belonged to the Caucasian-associated ancestry cluster.

Study-wide results and limits: CMV serostatus stood as the only immune exposure information on hand.

In germline, CDR1 is MDHEN, CDR2 SYDVKM. This CDR3 is 17 amino acids long. The V and J ends lost 5 bases and 0 bases respectively, with 17 bases between them. 60 Vbeta and 13 Jbeta primers were used in PCR. Clones were read by immunoSEQ multiplex PCR, and TCRdb kept only the in-frame ones, dropping some. The table shows 100,000 to 150,000 clones, with around four fifths occurring only once. About this clone: Its antigen is currently unknown.

The TCR originated in a man between 18 and 29 years old in good health and CMV-seropositive. Sequencing was carried out using PBMCs. The chain joins TRBV28 to TRBJ1-3; D is possibly TRBD1 (5 bases). The CDR3 region has the DNA TGTGCCAGCAGTCCCCCTCCGGGACTGAACTCTGGAAACACCATATATTTT. Its translation: CASSPPPGLNSGNTIYF. Based on the CDR3 plus reference TRBV28 and TRBJ1-3, the full variable domain is DVKVTQSSRYLVKRTGEKVFLECVQDMDHENMFWYRQDPGLGLRLIYFSYDVKMKEKGDIPEGYSVSREKKERFSLILESASTNQTSMYLCASSPPPGLNSGNTIYFGEGSWLTVV.